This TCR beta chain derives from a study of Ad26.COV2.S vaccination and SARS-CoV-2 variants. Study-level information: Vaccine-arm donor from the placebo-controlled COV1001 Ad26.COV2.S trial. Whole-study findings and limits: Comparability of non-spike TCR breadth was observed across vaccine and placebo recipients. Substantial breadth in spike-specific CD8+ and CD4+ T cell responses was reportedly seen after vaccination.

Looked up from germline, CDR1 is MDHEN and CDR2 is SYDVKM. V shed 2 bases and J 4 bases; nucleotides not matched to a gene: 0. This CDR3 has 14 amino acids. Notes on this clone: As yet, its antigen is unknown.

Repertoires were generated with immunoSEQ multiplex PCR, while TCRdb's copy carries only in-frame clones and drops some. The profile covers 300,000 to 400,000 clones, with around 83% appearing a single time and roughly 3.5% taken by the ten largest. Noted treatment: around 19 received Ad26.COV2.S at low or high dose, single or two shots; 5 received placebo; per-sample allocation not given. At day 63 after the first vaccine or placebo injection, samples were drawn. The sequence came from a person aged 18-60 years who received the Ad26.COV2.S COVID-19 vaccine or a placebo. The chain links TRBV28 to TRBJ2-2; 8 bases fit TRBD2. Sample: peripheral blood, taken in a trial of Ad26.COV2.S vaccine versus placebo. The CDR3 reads CASSLAGGTGELFF. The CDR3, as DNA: TGTGCCAGCAGTTTAGCGGGAGGCACCGGGGAGCTGTTTTTT. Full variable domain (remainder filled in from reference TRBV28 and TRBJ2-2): DVKVTQSSRYLVKRTGEKVFLECVQDMDHENMFWYRQDPGLGLRLIYFSYDVKMKEKGDIPEGYSVSREKKERFSLILESASTNQTSMYLCASSLAGGTGELFFGEGSRLTVL.